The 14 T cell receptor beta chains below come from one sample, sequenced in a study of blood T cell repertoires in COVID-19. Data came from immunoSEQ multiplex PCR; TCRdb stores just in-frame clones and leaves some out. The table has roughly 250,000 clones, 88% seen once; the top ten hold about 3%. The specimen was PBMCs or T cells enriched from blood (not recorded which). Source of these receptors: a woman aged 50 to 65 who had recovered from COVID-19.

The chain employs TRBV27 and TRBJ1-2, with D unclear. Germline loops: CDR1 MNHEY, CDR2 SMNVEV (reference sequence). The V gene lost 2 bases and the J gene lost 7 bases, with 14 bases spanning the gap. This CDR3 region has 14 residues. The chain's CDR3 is CASSLGWQAGGYTF. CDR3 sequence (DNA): TGTGCCAGCAGTTTAGGTTGGCAGGCCGGTGGCTACACCTTC.

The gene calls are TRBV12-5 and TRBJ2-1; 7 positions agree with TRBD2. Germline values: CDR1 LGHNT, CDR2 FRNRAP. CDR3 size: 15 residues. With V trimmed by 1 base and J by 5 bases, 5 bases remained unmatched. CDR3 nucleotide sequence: TGTGCTAGTGGTTTGGGCCTAGCGGCTAACAATGAGCAGTTCTTC. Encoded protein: CASGLGLAANNEQFF.

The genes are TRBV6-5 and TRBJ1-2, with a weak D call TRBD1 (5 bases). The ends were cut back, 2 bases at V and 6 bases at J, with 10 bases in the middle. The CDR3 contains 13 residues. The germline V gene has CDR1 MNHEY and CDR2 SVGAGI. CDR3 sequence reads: CASSYTPGNGYTF. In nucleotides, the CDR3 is TGTGCCAGCAGTTACACCCCAGGGAATGGCTACACCTTC.

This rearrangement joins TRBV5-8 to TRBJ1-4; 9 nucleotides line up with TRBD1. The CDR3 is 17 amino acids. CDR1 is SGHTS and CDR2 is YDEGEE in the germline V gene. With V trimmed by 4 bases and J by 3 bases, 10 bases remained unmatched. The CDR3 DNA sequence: TGTGCCAGCAGCCAAGGGACAGGGTCGGGGGCTAATGAAAAACTGTTTTTT. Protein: CASSQGTGSGANEKLFF.

The CDR3 sequence: CASSLAQTGLAGYTF. The CDR3 DNA reads as TGTGCCAGCAGTTTAGCCCAGACAGGCCTCGCCGGCTACACCTTC. The V call is TRBV27, the J call TRBJ1-2; D possibly corresponds to TRBD1 (6 bases). With 2 bases removed from V and 8 bases from J, the gap between germline ends came to 18 bases. This CDR3 is 15 amino acids long. Per the germline V gene, CDR1 is MNHEY and CDR2 is SMNVEV (reference sequence).

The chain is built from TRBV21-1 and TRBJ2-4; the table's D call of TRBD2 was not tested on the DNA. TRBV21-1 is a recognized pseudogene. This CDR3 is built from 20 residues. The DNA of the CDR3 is TGTGCCAGCAGCAACGGACCGGGACTAGCGGGAGGTAGTGCCAAAAACATTCAGTACTTC. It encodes CASSNGPGLAGGSAKNIQYF.

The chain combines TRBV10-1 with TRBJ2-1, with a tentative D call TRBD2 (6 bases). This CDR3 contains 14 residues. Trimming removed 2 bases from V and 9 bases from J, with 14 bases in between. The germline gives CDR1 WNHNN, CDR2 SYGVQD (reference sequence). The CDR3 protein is CASSERVGGSEQFF. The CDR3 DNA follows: TGCGCCAGCAGTGAGAGGGTGGGAGGCAGTGAGCAGTTCTTC.

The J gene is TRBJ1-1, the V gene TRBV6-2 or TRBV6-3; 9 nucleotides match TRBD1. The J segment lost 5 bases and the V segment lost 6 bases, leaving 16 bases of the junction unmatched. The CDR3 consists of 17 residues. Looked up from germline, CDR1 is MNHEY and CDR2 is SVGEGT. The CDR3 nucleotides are TGTGCCAGCAGCAAAACCACAGGGGGCGCGGGGAGAACTGAAGCTTTCTTT. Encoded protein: CASSKTTGGAGRTEAFF.

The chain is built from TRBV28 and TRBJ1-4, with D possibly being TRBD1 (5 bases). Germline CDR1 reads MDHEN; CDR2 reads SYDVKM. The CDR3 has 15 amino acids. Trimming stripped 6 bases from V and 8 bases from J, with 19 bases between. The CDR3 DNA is TGTGCCAGCAGAAGTAATCGCAGGGTAGAGGAAAAACTGTTTTTT. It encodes CASRSNRRVEEKLFF.

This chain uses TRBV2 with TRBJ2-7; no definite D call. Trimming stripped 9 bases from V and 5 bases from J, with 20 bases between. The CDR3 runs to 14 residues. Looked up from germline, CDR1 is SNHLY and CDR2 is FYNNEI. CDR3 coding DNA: TGTGCCAGTTCTGCCGCTGGCAGCGCCCACGAGCAGTACTTC. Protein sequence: CASSAAGSAHEQYF.

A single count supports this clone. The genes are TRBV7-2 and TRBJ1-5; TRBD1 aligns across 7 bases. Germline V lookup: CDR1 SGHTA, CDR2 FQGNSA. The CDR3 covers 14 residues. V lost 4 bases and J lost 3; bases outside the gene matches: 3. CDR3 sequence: CASSYDRVNQPQHF. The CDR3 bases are TGTGCCAGCAGCTACGACAGGGTCAATCAGCCCCAGCATTTT.

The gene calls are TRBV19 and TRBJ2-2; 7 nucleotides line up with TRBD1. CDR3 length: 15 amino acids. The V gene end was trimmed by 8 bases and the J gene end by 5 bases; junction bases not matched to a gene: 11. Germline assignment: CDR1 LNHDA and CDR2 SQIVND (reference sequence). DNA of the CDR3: TGTGCCAGTTTACAGGGGATGAGATTGACCGGGGAGCTGTTTTTT. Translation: CASLQGMRLTGELFF.

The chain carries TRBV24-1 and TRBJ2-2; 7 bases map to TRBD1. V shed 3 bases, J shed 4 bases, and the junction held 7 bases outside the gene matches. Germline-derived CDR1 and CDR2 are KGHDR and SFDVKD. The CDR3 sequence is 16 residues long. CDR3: CATSDEQGSGTGELFF. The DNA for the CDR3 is TGTGCCACCAGTGATGAACAGGGGTCGGGCACCGGGGAGCTGTTTTTT.

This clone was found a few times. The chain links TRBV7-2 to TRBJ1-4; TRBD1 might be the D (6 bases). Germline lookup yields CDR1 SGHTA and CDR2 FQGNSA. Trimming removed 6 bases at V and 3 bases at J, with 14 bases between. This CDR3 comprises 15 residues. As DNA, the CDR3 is TGTGCCAGCAGACGAGGGGGTACGGCTAATGAAAAACTGTTTTTT. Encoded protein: CASRRGGTANEKLFF.